In this sample, the clone carrying this T cell receptor beta chain turned up a few times. These data belong to a study of blood T cell repertoires in COVID-19. About the study: Sites across the United States, Italy and Spain contributed samples from acute and convalescent COVID-19. In each case, the material was cDNA or gDNA derived from T cells, B-cell-depleted T cells, or PBMCs.

Looked up from germline, CDR1 is LGHNA and CDR2 is YNFKEQ. The CDR3 has 16 residues. V dropped 4 bases and J dropped 0; count of bases not matched to a gene: 8. In the study's own analysis: Amplified reference gene primers provided the basis for estimating nucleated cell counts. Some clones are missing from TCRdb's copy, which holds only in-frame ones; the method was immunoSEQ multiplex PCR. Clonal size and the V and J genes are those of that table, whereas D and trimming came from the DNA. This sample has about 520,000 clones, with approximately 85% found just once. The sequence came from a human donor in a cohort sampled during active COVID-19. V gene TRBV4-2 combines with J gene TRBJ2-7; 8 nucleotides agree with TRBD1. Sequencing input: peripheral blood. Here the CDR3 reads CASSPQTGVISYEQYF. Here the CDR3 DNA reads TGTGCCAGCAGCCCTCAGACAGGGGTAATCTCCTACGAGCAGTACTTC.